The present T cell receptor beta chain was sequenced within a study of blood T cell repertoires in COVID-19. Study-wide background: Samples came from the United States, Italy and Spain, spanning acute and convalescent COVID-19. From T cells, B-cell-depleted T cells, or PBMCs came the material, which was cDNA or gDNA.

Seattle researchers signed up patients amid active infection and tracked them longitudinally. V was shortened by 5 bases and J by 4 bases, with 5 bases between the two germline ends. The CDR3 runs to 11 residues. The germline V gene has CDR1 SGHRS and CDR2 YFSETQ. Original handling: The authors estimated nucleated cell counts from reference gene primer amplification. Sequenced by immunoSEQ multiplex PCR; TCRdb stores in-frame clones only, minus some. The V and J calls and clone size come from that table; D and trimming were worked out from the DNA. The table lists about 260,000 clones, about 91% of them singletons.

Input material: peripheral blood. The rearrangement links TRBV5-1 to TRBJ2-3; no reliable D call. This sequence was found in a person aged 18 to 35 with COVID-19, enrolled during active disease. CDR3 protein: CASSTADTQYF. The CDR3 DNA reads TGCGCCAGCAGTACGGCAGATACGCAGTATTTT.